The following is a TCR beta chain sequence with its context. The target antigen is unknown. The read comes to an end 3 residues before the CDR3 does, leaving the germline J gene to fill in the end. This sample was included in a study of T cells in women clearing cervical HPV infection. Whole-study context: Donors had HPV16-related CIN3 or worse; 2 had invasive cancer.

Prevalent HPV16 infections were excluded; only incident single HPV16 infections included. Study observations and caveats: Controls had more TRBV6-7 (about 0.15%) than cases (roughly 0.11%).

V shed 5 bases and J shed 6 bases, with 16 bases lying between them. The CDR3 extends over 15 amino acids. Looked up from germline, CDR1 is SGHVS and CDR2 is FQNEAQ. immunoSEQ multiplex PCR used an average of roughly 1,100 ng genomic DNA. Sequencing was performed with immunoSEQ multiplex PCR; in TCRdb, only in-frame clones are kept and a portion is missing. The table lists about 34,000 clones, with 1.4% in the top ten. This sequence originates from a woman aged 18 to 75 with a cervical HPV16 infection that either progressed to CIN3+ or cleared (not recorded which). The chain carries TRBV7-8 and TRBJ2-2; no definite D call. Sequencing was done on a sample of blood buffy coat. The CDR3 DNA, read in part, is TGTGCCAGCAGCCCCATGGGCACTTCCGCCGGGGAG. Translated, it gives CASSPMGTSAGE. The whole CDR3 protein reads CASSPMGTSAGELFF. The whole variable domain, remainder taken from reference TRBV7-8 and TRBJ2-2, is GAGVSQSPRYKVAKRGQDVALRCDPISGHVSLFWYQQALGQGPEFLTYFQNEAQLDKSGLPSDRFFAERPEGSVSTLKIQRTQQEDSAVYLCASSPMGTSAGELFFGEGSRLTVL.